This passage covers 11 T cell receptor beta chains from one sample sequenced in a study of cytomegalovirus exposure and HLA in healthy donors. The PCR was carried out with 60 Vbeta primers and 13 Jbeta primers. TCRdb's copy holds only in-frame clones and misses some; the assay was immunoSEQ multiplex PCR. The sample includes about 160,000 clones, approximately 80% of them seen just once. Source material: PBMCs. Receptor source: a woman aged 25 to 45 in good health and CMV-seropositive.

The chain is built from TRBV2 and TRBJ1-1, with TRBD1 identical over 9 bases. V lost 6 bases to trimming and J lost 1 base; unmatched junction nucleotides: 9. In germline, CDR1 is SNHLY, CDR2 FYNNEI. The CDR3 runs to 16 residues. This chain's CDR3 is CASRETATGGNTEAFF. The DNA of the CDR3 is TGTGCCAGCAGGGAAACCGCGACAGGGGGGAACACTGAAGCTTTCTTT.

The V and J genes are TRBV18 and TRBJ2-6, with 7 bases matching TRBD1. The CDR3 extends over 19 amino acids. Losses at the gene ends were 3 bases for V and 0 bases for J; bases not matched to a gene: 11. Per the germline V gene, CDR1 is KGHSH and CDR2 is LQKENI. The CDR3 loop is CASSPTPQGELSGANVLTF. In DNA form, the CDR3 reads TGTGCCAGCTCACCCACCCCCCAGGGGGAGCTCTCTGGGGCCAACGTCCTGACTTTC.

The CDR3 loop is CASSQGQANTDTQYF. CDR3 nucleotides: TGTGCCAGCAGCCAAGGGCAGGCGAACACAGATACGCAGTATTTT. The chain has TRBV4-2 and TRBJ2-3; D not certain. The CDR3 has 15 residues. The V end lost 1 base, the J end lost 2 bases, and 10 bases lay between the germline ends. Germline-derived CDR1 and CDR2 are LGHNA and YNFKEQ.

This clone appeared a few times. This rearrangement joins TRBV4-2 to TRBJ2-7; 12 bases fit TRBD2. V lost 4 bases to trimming and J lost 6 bases; unmatched junction nucleotides: 16. This CDR3 contains 18 residues. Germline lookup yields CDR1 LGHNA and CDR2 YNFKEQ. The CDR3 coding sequence is TGTGCCAGCAGCCCAGGAGTTGGACTAGCGGGGAGAAAAGGCGAGCAGTACTTC. As protein: CASSPGVGLAGRKGEQYF.

The V call is TRBV18, the J call TRBJ2-7; 7 bases match TRBD2. This CDR3 is 16 amino acids long. Germline CDR1 KGHSH, CDR2 LQKENI. The junction had 7 bases not matched to a gene; V was cut back by 2 bases and J by 0 bases. The CDR3 loop is CASSPGSGKSSYEQYF. In DNA, the CDR3 is TGTGCCAGCTCACCAGGAAGCGGGAAGAGCTCCTACGAGCAGTACTTC.

The gene calls are TRBV4-2 and TRBJ2-5; possible D gene TRBD1, 5 bases. Trimming took 4 bases from V and 2 from J, leaving 14 bases between them. The CDR3 consists of 15 residues. CDR1 and CDR2 (germline): LGHNA, YNFKEQ. This CDR3 reads CASSPWTNLQETQYF. CDR3 in DNA: TGTGCCAGCAGCCCCTGGACAAACCTGCAAGAGACCCAGTACTTC.

This clone came up once. The V call is TRBV7-3, the J call TRBJ1-2; 11 nucleotides align to TRBD1. Germline CDR1 SGHTA, CDR2 FQGTGA. J lost 8 bases, V lost 5 bases, and 10 bases had no gene match. The CDR3 runs 15 residues. DNA for the CDR3: TGTGCCAGCAGCCAATCCACCGGGACAGGGGGAGGCTACACCTTC. This sequence encodes CASSQSTGTGGGYTF.

The V gene is TRBV4-1, the J gene TRBJ1-2, with 8 bases that match TRBD1. Germline CDR1 is MGHRA and CDR2 is YSYEKL. The V gene end was trimmed by 0 bases and the J gene end by 6 bases; junction bases not matched to a gene: 3. The CDR3 has 14 residues. CDR3 nucleotides: TGCGCCAGCAGCCAAGACAGGGGGCGGAATGGCTACACCTTC. This gives the protein CASSQDRGRNGYTF.

CDR3 coding DNA: TGTGCCAGTAGTATGCACGGGGTGGGCCAGCCCCAGCATTTT. Protein sequence: CASSMHGVGQPQHF. The genes are TRBV19 and TRBJ1-5, with D hard to call. The V end was cut by 3 bases, the J end by 7 bases, with 13 bases between. The CDR3 is 14 amino acids. Germline values: CDR1 LNHDA, CDR2 SQIVND (reference sequence).

This rearrangement joins TRBV5-3 to TRBJ2-5; 7 positions agree with TRBD1. TRBV5-3 is filed as an ORF, its function uncertain. V trimming: 0 bases; J trimming: 5 bases; junction bases outside the gene matches: 1. The CDR3 extends over 13 amino acids. CDR3 coding DNA: TGTGCCAGAAGCTTGGACAGGGGCGAGACCCAGTACTTC. It codes for CARSLDRGETQYF.

V gene TRBV7-8 combines with J gene TRBJ2-5; TRBD1 aligns across 12 bases. This CDR3 has 15 amino acids. V trimming: 4 bases; J trimming: 4 bases; junction bases outside the gene matches: 4. Germline CDR1 is SGHVS and CDR2 is FQNEAQ. In nucleotides, the CDR3 is TGTGCCAGCAGCTGGACGGGACAGGGGGCAGAGACCCAGTACTTC. This gives the protein CASSWTGQGAETQYF.